This TCR beta chain was sequenced for a study of CD8+ T cells in alopecia areata. Looking at the study overall: In an open-label trial, patients got 5 to 10 mg tofacitinib twice daily.

Extracted from the samples, RNA was reverse transcribed into cDNA to serve as the sequencing template. The method was immunoSEQ multiplex PCR; TCRdb's version includes in-frame clones alone and lacks a portion of them. The sample includes hundreds of thousands of clones, around 67% seen only once; the top ten take 1% to 1.5%. V was cut by 2 bases and J by 3 bases, with 9 bases left in between. CDR1 and CDR2 from the germline V gene are GTSNPN and SVGIG (reference sequence). CDR3 length: 13 amino acids. Details on this clone: What it binds is not known.

General study findings and limits: Clonality exceeded that of normal scalp in lesional scalp, most notably in alopecia totalis/universalis.

Those with alopecia areata gave lesional scalp punch biopsies and peripheral blood. A FACSAria was used to sort CD4+ and CD8+ T cells. These cells came from PBMCs. The chain carries TRBV30 and TRBJ2-3; D unresolved. The sequencing here drew on CD4+ T cells sorted from blood, taken at week 0. This receptor was taken from a human donor with alopecia areata. CDR3 sequence reads: CAWSKSWTDTQYF. The CDR3 nucleotides are TGTGCCTGGAGTAAATCGTGGACAGATACGCAGTATTTT.